This T cell receptor beta chain was sequenced in a study of PD-L1 blockade in urothelial cancer. Judged by abundance, this clone is large. Sequencing used immunoSEQ multiplex PCR; TCRdb keeps in-frame clones, though not all of them. The sample has about 700 clones, under 45% seen once. Sequenced here: tumor tissue, sampled before atezolizumab (anti-PD-L1) treatment. The receptor was isolated from a man between 60 and 75 years old with urothelial cancer.

CDR3: CASSLEGRPGGELFF. CDR3 nucleotide sequence: TGTGCCAGCAGCTTAGAGGGCAGGCCCGGGGGGGAGCTGTTTTTT. The J gene is TRBJ2-2, the V gene TRBV11-3; the D is unclear. The CDR3 spans 15 residues. V dropped 0 bases and J dropped 8 bases, with 13 bases sitting between them. Germline V gives CDR1 SGHNT, CDR2 YENEEA.